This T cell receptor beta chain stems from a study of CD8 T cells in Susac syndrome. CDR1 and CDR2 from the germline V gene are DFQATT and SNEGSKA (reference sequence). V dropped 0 bases and J dropped 2; count of bases not matched to a gene: 4. This CDR3 comprises 15 residues. Reverse transcription of roughly 0.5 to 1 ug RNA was carried out with random hexamers. It was immunoSEQ multiplex PCR that amplified TCR beta CDR3 across 54 Vbeta and 13 Jbeta. Each CDR3 protein gets one entry after TCRdb re-called the immunoSEQ multiplex PCR reads with MiXCR. The sample holds around 230,000 distinct CDR3 sequences, almost 97% seen once.

This TCR was sampled from a human donor with Susac syndrome. The chain carries TRBV20-1 and TRBJ2-5; 9 bases fit TRBD2. The sequencing input was CD4+ T cells from PBMCs. The CDR3 DNA follows: TGCAGTGCTAGAGATGCGGGAGGGCCACAAGAGACCCAGTACTTC. This gives the protein CSARDAGGPQETQYF.